The subject of this entry is one T cell receptor (beta chain). Its antigen is currently unknown. CD4+ T cells from unexposed donors were obtained before the COVID-19 pandemic (2011-2018). After about 10 days of culture, CD4+ T cells were isolated. Sequencing was performed with immunoSEQ multiplex PCR; in TCRdb, only in-frame clones are kept and a portion is missing. The table shows roughly 20,000 clones, with 78% occurring only once. The sample is drawn from a study of CD4 T cells in relation to SARS-CoV-2 and coronaviruses. Study at large: ViraFEST: roughly ten-day antigen culture of PBMCs, then TCR beta CDR3 sequencing. The negative reference was HIV-1 Nef peptide pool or peptide-free culture. Findings and caveats of the study: Monoreactive clones expanded significantly more to SARS-CoV-2 than crossreactive clones did.

In germline, CDR1 is SGHNT, CDR2 YENEEA. Unmatched junction bases numbered 4, after V lost 1 base and J lost 7 bases. CDR3 length: 14 amino acids. The specimen sequenced was CD4+ T cells from PBMCs, cultured in vitro. This TCR was recovered from a human donor in good health. The chain employs TRBV11-3 and TRBJ2-1, with 7 bases identical to TRBD2. The CDR3 DNA reads TGTGCCAGCAGCTTAGGAGGGAGGGTGAATGAGCAGTTCTTC. It yields the protein CASSLGGRVNEQFF. The variable domain in full, completed from reference TRBV11-3 and TRBJ2-1, reads EAGVVQSPRYKIIEKKQPVAFWCNPISGHNTLYWYLQNLGQGPELLIRYENEEAVDDSQLPKDRFSAERLKGVDSTLKIQPAELGDSAVYLCASSLGGRVNEQFFGPGTRLTVL.